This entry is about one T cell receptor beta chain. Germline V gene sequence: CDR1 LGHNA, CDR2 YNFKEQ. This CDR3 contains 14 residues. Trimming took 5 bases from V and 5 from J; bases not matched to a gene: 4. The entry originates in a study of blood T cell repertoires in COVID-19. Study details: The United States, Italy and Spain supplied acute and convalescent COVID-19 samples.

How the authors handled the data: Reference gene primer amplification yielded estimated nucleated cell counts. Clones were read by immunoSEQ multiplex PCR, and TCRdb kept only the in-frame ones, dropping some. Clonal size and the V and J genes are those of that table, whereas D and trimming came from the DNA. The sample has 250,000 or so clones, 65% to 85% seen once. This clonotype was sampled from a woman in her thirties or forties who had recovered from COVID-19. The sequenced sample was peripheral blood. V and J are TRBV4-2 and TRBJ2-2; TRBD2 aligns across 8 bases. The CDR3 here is CASSIPGGTGELFF. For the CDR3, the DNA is TGTGCCAGCAGCATCCCGGGGGGGACCGGGGAGCTGTTTTTT.